This TCR beta chain was captured in a study of cytomegalovirus exposure and HLA in healthy donors. At the level of the study: The roughly 130 validation repertoires, a later analysis reported, used the same platform as the approximately 670 repertoires from the first cohort. Findings and caveats of the study: Overall, some 160 TCR beta chains were annotated as cytomegalovirus-associated. Most TCR sequences were uncommon, yet certain public TCRs appeared in many donors. In the 120 validation repertoires, approximately 94% of cluster scores exceeded 0, per a later analysis.

Some clones are missing from TCRdb's copy, which holds only in-frame ones; the method was immunoSEQ multiplex PCR. The table shows about 79,000 clones, with approximately 94% occurring only once. To note about this clone: As yet, its antigen is unknown.

Looked up from germline, CDR1 is SQVTM and CDR2 is ANQGSEA. CDR3 length: 12 residues. V was trimmed by 5 bases and J by 0 bases, leaving 8 bases between them. Sequenced: PBMCs. The rearrangement joins TRBV29-1 to TRBJ2-7; D not resolved. This TCR was sampled from a woman in her 30s in good health and CMV-seronegative. In nucleotides, the CDR3 is TGCAGCGTTTTATCCAGCTCCTACGAGCAGTACTTC. Its translation: CSVLSSSYEQYF.